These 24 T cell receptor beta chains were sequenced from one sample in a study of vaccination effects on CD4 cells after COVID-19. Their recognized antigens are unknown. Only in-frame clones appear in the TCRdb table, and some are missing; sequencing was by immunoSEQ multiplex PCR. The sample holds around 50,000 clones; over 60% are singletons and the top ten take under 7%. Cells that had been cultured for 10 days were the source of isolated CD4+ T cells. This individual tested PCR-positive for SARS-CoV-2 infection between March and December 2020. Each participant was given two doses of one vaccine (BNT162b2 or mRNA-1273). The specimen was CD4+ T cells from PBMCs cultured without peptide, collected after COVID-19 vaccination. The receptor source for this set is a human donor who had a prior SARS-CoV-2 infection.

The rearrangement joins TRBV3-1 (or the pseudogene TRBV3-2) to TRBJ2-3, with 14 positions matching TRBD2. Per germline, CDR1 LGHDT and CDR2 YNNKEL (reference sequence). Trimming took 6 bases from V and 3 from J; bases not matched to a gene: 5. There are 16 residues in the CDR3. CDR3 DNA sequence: TGTGCCAGCAGTCGGACTAGCGGGAGGTGGACAGATACGCAGTATTTT. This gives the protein CASSRTSGRWTDTQYF.

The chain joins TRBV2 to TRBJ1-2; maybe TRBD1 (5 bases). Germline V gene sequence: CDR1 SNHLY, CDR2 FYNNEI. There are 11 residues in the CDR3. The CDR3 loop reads CGEGEGYGYTF. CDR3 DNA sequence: TGTGGAGAAGGGGAGGGGTATGGCTACACCTTC. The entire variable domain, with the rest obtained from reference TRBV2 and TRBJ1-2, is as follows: EPEVTQTPSHQVTQMGQEVILRCVPISNHLYFYWYRQILGQKVEFLVSFYNNEISEKSEIFDDQFSVERPDGSNFTLKIRSTKLEDSAMYFCGEGEGYGYTFGSGTRLTVV.

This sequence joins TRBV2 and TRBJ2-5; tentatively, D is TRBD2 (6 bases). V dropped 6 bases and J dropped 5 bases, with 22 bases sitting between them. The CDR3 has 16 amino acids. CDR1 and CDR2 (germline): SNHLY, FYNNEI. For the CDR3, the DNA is TGTGCCAGCAGCCCCATGGGGACGGTCGGAGGGGAGACCCAGTACTTC. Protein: CASSPMGTVGGETQYF. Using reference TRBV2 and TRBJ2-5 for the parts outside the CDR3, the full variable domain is EPEVTQTPSHQVTQMGQEVILRCVPISNHLYFYWYRQILGQKVEFLVSFYNNEISEKSEIFDDQFSVERPDGSNFTLKIRSTKLEDSAMYFCASSPMGTVGGETQYFGPGTRLLVL.

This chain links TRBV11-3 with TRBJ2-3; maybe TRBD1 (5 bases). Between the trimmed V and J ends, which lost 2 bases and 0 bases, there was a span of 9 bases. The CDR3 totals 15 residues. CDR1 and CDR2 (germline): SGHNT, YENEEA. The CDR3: CASSLFRQSTDTQYF. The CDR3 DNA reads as TGTGCCAGCAGCTTATTCAGACAGAGCACAGATACGCAGTATTTT. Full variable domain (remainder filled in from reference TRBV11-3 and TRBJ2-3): EAGVVQSPRYKIIEKKQPVAFWCNPISGHNTLYWYLQNLGQGPELLIRYENEEAVDDSQLPKDRFSAERLKGVDSTLKIQPAELGDSAVYLCASSLFRQSTDTQYFGPGTRLTVL.

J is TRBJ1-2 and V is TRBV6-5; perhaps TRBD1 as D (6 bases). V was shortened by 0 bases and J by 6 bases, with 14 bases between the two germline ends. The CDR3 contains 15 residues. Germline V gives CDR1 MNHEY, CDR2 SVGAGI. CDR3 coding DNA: TGTGCCAGCAGTTACTCAGGGCAGGGGACGGATGGCTACACCTTC. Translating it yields CASSYSGQGTDGYTF.

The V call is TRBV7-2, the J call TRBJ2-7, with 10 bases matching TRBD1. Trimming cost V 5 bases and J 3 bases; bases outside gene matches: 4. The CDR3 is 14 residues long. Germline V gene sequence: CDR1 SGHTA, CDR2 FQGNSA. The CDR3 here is CASSGRTGGYEQYF. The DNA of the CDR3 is TGTGCCAGCAGCGGCCGGACAGGGGGCTACGAGCAGTACTTC.

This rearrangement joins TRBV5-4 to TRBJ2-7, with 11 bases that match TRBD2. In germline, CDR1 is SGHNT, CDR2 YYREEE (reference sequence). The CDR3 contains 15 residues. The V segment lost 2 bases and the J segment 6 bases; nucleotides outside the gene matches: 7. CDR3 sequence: CASSLDIAGGREQYF. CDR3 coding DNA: TGTGCCAGCAGCTTAGACATAGCGGGAGGGCGCGAGCAGTACTTC.

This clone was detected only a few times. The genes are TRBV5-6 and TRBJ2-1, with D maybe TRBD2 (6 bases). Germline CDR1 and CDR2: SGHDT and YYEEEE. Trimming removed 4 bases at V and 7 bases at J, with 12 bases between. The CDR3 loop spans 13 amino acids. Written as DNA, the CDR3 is TGTGCCAGCAGCGCCAGACTAGGTAATGAGCAGTTCTTC. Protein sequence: CASSARLGNEQFF.

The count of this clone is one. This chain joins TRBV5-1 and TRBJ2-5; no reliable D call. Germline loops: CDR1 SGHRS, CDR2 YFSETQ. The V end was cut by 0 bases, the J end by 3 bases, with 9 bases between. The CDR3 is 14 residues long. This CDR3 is CASSLAGPEETQYF. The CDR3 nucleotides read TGCGCCAGCAGCTTGGCCGGACCCGAAGAGACCCAGTACTTC.

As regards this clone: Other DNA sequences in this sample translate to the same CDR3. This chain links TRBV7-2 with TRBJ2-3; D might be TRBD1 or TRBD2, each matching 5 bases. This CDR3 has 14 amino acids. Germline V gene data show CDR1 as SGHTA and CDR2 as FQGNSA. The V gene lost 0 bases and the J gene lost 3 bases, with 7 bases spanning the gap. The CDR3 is CASSLAGPTDTQYF. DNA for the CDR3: TGTGCCAGCAGCTTAGCGGGACCTACAGATACGCAGTATTTT.

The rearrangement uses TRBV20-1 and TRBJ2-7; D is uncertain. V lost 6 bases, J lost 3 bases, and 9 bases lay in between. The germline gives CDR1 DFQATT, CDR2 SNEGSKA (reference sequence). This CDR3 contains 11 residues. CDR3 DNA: TGCAGTGCCCGAGAATTCTACGAGCAGTACTTC. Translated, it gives CSAREFYEQYF.

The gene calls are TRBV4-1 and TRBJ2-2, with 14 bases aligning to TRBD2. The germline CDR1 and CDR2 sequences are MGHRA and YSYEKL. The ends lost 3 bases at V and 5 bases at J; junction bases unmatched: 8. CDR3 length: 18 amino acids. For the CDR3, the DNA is TGCGCCAGCAGCCAGGGGGGACTAGCGGGAGTTGGAACCGGGGAGCTGTTTTTT. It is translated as CASSQGGLAGVGTGELFF.

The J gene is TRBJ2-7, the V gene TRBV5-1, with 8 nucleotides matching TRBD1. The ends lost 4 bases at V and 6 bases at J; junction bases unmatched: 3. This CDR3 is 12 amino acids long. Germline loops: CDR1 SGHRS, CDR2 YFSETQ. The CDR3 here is CASSNTGGEQYF. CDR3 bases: TGCGCCAGCAGCAATACAGGGGGCGAGCAGTACTTC.

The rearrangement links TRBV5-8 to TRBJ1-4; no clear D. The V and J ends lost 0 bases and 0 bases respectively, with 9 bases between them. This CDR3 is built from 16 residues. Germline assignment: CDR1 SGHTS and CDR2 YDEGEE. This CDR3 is CASSLVGLATNEKLFF. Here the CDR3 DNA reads TGTGCCAGCAGCTTGGTGGGCCTCGCAACTAATGAAAAACTGTTTTTT.

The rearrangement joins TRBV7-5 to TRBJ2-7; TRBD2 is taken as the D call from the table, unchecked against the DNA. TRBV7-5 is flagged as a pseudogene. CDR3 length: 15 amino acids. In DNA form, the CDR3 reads TGTGCCAGAAGCATTAGCGGGGAGAGCTCCTACGAGCAGTACTTC. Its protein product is CARSISGESSYEQYF.

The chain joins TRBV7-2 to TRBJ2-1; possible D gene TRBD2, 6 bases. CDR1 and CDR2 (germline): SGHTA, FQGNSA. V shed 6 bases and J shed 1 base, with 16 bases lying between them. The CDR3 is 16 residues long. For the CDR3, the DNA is TGTGCCAGCAGTCCTACTAGCTCTTTATCCTACAATGAGCAGTTCTTC. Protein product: CASSPTSSLSYNEQFF.

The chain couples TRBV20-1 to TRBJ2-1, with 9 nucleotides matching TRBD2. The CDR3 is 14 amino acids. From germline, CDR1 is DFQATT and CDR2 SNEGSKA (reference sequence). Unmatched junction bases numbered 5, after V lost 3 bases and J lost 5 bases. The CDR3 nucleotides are TGCAGTGCTAGTTTCTCTAGCGGGGACAATGAGCAGTTCTTC. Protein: CSASFSSGDNEQFF.

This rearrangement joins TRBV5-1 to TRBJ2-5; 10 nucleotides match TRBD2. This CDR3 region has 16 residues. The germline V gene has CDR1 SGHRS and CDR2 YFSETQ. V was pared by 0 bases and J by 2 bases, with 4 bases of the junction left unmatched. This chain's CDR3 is CASSLAPTSGQETQYF. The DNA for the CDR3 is TGCGCCAGCAGCTTGGCCCCGACTAGCGGGCAAGAGACCCAGTACTTC.

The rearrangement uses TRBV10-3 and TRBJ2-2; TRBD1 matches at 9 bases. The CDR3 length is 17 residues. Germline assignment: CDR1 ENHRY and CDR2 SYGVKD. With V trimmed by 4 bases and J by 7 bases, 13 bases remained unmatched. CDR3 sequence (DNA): TGTGCCATCAGTGTGGATCTAACGGGACAGGGTGGCGGGGAGCTGTTTTTT. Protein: CAISVDLTGQGGGELFF.

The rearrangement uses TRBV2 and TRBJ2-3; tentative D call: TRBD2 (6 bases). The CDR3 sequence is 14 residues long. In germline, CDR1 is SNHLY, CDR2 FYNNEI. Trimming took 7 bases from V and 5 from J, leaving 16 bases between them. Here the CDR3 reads CASMVRVGGDTQYF. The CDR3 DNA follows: TGTGCCAGCATGGTCAGGGTGGGGGGAGATACGCAGTATTTT.

The CDR3 loop reads CASSYWRGAYEQYF. DNA for the CDR3: TGTGCCAGCAGTTACTGGCGGGGGGCCTACGAGCAGTACTTC. V usage is TRBV6-5 and J usage is TRBJ2-7; 8 positions agree with TRBD2. The J segment lost 2 bases and the V segment lost 1 base, leaving 1 base of the junction unmatched. The CDR3 runs to 14 residues. Germline V gene lookup returns CDR1 MNHEY and CDR2 SVGAGI.

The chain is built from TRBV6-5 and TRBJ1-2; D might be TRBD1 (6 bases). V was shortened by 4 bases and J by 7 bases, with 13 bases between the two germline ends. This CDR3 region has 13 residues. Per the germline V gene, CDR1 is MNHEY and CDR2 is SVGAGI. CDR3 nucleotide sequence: TGTGCCAGCAGTTCACAGGGATCGGTTGGCTACACCTTC. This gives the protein CASSSQGSVGYTF.

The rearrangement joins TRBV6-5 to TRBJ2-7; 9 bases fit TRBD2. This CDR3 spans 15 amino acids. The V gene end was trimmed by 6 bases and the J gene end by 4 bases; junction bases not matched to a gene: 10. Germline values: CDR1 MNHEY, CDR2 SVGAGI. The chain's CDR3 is CASSLASGGLYEQYF. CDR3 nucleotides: TGTGCCAGCAGCTTGGCAAGCGGGGGGTTATACGAGCAGTACTTC.

CDR3 amino acids: CASSVGGGGYNSPLHF. CDR3 bases: TGTGCCAGCAGCGTAGGGGGAGGGGGGTATAATTCACCCCTCCACTTT. The chain recombines TRBV9 with TRBJ1-6, with a weak D call TRBD1 (6 bases). The CDR3 totals 16 residues. The V gene's germline CDR1 is SGDLS and CDR2 YYNGEE. V was pared by 0 bases and J by 4 bases, with 11 bases between.